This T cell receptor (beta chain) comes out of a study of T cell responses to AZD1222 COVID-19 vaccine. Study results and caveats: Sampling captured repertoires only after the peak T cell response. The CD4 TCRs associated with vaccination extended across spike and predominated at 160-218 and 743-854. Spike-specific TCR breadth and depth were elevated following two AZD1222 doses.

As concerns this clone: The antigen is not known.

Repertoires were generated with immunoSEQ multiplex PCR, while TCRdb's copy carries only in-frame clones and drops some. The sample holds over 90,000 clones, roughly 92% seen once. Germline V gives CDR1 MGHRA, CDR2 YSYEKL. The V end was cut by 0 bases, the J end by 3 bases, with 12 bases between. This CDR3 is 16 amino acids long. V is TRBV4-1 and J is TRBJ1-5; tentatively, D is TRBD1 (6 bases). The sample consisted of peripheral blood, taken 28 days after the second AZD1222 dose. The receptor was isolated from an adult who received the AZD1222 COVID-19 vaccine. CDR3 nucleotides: TGCGCCAGCAGCCAAGATCCAAGGGGGGACAATCAGCCCCAGCATTTT. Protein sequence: CASSQDPRGDNQPQHF.